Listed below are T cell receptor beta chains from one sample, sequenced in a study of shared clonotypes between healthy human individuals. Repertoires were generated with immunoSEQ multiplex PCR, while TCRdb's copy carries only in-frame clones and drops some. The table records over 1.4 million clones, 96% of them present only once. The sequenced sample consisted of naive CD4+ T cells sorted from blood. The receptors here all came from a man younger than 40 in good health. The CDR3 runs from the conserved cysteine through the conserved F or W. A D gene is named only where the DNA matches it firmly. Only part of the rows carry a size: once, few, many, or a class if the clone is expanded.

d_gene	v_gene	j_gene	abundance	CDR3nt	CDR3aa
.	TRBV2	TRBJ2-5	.	TGTGCCAGCAGTGACCGCGGGCGAGAGACCCAGTACTTC	CASSDRGRETQYF
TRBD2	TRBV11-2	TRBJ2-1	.	TGTGCCAGCAGCTCCGGGACTAGCTTATTGAGCTCCTACAATGAGCAGTTCTTC	CASSSGTSLLSSYNEQFF
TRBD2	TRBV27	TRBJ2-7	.	TGTGCCAGCAGATCTAGCGGGAGCCCACACGAGCAGTACTTC	CASRSSGSPHEQYF
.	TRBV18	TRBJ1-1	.	TGTGCCAGCTCACCGGCGATGAGCGAGCTGAACACTGAAGCTTTCTTT	CASSPAMSELNTEAFF
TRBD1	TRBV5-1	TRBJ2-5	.	TGCGCCAGCAGCTTACGACCGGGACAGGGTGGAGAGACCCAGTACTTC	CASSLRPGQGGETQYF
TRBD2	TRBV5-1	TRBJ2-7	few	TGCGCCAGCAGCCCGGGACTAGCGGGAAGCCTCTCCTACGAGCAGTACTTC	CASSPGLAGSLSYEQYF
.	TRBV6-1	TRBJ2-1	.	TGTGCCAGCAGTGAAAATACCAGGAACAATGAGCAGTTCTTC	CASSENTRNNEQFF
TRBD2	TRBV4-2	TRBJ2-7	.	TGTGCCAGCAGCCAAGATACTGTGGGAGGGCCCCGCGAGCAGTACTTC	CASSQDTVGGPREQYF
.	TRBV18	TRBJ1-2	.	TGTGCCAGCTACCAGTCGGACGGGAACTATGGCTACACCTTC	CASYQSDGNYGYTF
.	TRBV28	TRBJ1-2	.	TGTGCCAGCAGAGACCATGGCTACACCTTC	CASRDHGYTF
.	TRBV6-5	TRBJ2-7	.	TGTGCCAGCATTAGGACAGGCGGGGCTTACGAGCAGTACTTC	CASIRTGGAYEQYF
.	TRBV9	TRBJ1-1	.	TGTGCCAGCAGCGTAGAGGGGGGCCCCCGGAACACTGAAGCTTTCTTT	CASSVEGGPRNTEAFF
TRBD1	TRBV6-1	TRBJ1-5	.	TGTGCCAGCAGTGCTCGGACAGGGCGGGGACAGCCCCAGCATTTT	CASSARTGRGQPQHF
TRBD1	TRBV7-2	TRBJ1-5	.	TGTGCCAGCAGCTCACAGGGGGCTGACCAGCCCCAGCATTTT	CASSSQGADQPQHF
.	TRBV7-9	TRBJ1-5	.	TGTGCCAGCAGCTTAGCGGACAGCAATCAGCCCCAGCATTTT	CASSLADSNQPQHF
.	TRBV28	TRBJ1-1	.	TGTGCCAGCAGTTTAAAGACTGAAGCTTTCTTT	CASSLKTEAFF
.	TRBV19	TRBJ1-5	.	TGTGCCAGTAGTCCAACCGGGATCAATCAGCCCCAGCATTTT	CASSPTGINQPQHF
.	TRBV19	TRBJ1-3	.	TGTGCCGGGAATGGGAGTTACTCTGGAAACACCATATATTTT	CAGNGSYSGNTIYF
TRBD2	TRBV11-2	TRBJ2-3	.	TGTGCCAGCAGCTTTTTAGCGGGAGGGAGCACAGATACGCAGTATTTT	CASSFLAGGSTDTQYF
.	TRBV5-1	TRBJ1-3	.	TGCGCCAGCAGCTCAAACGTGGCCTTCTCTGGAAACACCATATATTTT	CASSSNVAFSGNTIYF
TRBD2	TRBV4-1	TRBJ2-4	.	TGCGCCAGCAGCCAAGAGCGGGGGAAAAACATTCAGTACTTC	CASSQERGKNIQYF
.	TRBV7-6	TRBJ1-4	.	TGTGCCAGCAGCTTCTCCGGGACACCTGCAACTAATGAAAAACTGTTTTTT	CASSFSGTPATNEKLFF
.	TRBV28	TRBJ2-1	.	TGTGCCAGCCAGTTATCGGTAGCCCCATGGGGGCAGTTCTTC	CASQLSVAPWGQFF
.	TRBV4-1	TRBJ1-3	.	TGCGCCAGCAGCCAAGGCGGCCGGGTAGGGGACACCATATATTTT	CASSQGGRVGDTIYF
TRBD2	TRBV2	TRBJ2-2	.	TGTGCCAGCAGTGACAGCCAGACCGCTAGCGGGAGTCGCACCGGGGAGCTGTTTTTT	CASSDSQTASGSRTGELFF
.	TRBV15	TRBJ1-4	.	TGTGCCACCAGCAGAGGGCCACCTCGGGGAGAAAAACTGTTTTTT	CATSRGPPRGEKLFF
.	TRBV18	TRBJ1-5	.	TGTGCCAGCTCACCAGCCACGAGGGGCTTACAGCCCCAGCATTTT	CASSPATRGLQPQHF
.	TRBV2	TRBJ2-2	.	TGTGCCAGCAATTACCTGACGGTCGGGGAGCTGTTTTTT	CASNYLTVGELFF
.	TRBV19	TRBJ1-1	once	TGTGCCAGTAGTATAGTGGGCAGTAAGAACACTGAAGCTTTCTTT	CASSIVGSKNTEAFF
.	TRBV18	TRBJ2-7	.	TGTGCCAGCTCACCCCAGGCCTACGAGCAGTACTTC	CASSPQAYEQYF
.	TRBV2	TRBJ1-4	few	TGTGCCAGCAGTACCGGGCTAAAACTGTTTTTT	CASSTGLKLFF
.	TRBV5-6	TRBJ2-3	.	TGTGCCAGCAGCCCCTGGTTTAATTCAGATACGCAGTATTTT	CASSPWFNSDTQYF
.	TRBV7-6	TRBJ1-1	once	TGTGCCAGCAGCTTAGTTACTGGGAACACTGAAGCTTTCTTT	CASSLVTGNTEAFF